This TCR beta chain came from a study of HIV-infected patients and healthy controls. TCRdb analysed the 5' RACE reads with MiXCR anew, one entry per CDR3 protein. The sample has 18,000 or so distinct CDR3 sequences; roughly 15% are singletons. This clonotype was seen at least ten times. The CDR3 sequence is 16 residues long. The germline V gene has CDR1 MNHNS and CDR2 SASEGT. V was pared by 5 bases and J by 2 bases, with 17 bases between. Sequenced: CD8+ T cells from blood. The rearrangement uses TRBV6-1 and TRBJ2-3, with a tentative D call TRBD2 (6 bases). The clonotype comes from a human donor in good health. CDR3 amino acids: CASSLTRRVATDTQYF. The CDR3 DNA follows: TGTGCCAGCAGTCTCACCCGGAGGGTGGCCACAGATACGCAGTATTTT.